What follows are 20 T cell receptor beta chains derived from one specimen sequenced in a study of T cells in localized non-small cell lung cancer. The method was immunoSEQ multiplex PCR; TCRdb's version includes in-frame clones alone and lacks a portion of them. The data contain 90,000 to 95,000 clones, roughly 88% of them singletons. This sample comprised PBMCs, obtained before any cancer treatment. The receptors were sampled from a woman aged 35-70 years with stage II squamous cell lung carcinoma.

V gene TRBV19 combines with J gene TRBJ2-5; the D is unclear. The CDR3 runs 13 residues. V lost 5 bases to trimming and J lost 5 bases, with 12 bases between them. CDR1 and CDR2 from the germline V gene are LNHDA and SQIVND (reference sequence). In DNA, the CDR3 is TGTGCCAGTAGTGCCCGCGGAAGGGAGACCCAGTACTTC. Residues: CASSARGRETQYF.

The rearrangement links TRBV5-1 to TRBJ1-1; D unresolved. The V gene's germline CDR1 is SGHRS and CDR2 YFSETQ. Trimming took off 2 bases at V and 0 bases at J, with 14 bases between the two ends. The CDR3 runs to 16 residues. The DNA of the CDR3 is TGCGCCAGCAGCTTTACCCCCCGGTCCCTGAACACTGAAGCTTTCTTT. Residues: CASSFTPRSLNTEAFF.

The J gene is TRBJ1-5, the V gene TRBV27, with D possibly TRBD1 on 6 matching bases. V was clipped by 3 bases and J by 7 bases, with 16 bases between them. In germline, CDR1 is MNHEY, CDR2 SMNVEV (reference sequence). The CDR3 is 15 amino acids. The CDR3 reads CASSFVSGETQPQHF. The CDR3 DNA follows: TGTGCCAGCAGTTTCGTCTCAGGGGAGACCCAGCCCCAGCATTTT.

This chain uses TRBV7-2 with TRBJ2-1; D is ambiguous. Trimming pared 4 bases from V and 6 bases from J, leaving 10 bases between. In germline, CDR1 is SGHTA, CDR2 FQGNSA. The CDR3 has 13 amino acids. The chain's CDR3 is CASSSSLTNEQFF. In nucleotides, the CDR3 is TGTGCCAGCAGCTCCAGCCTGACCAATGAGCAGTTCTTC. Looking up the rest from reference TRBV7-2 and TRBJ2-1 gives the full variable domain: GAGVSQSPSNKVTEKGKDVELRCDPISGHTALYWYRQSLGQGLEFLIYFQGNSAPDKSGLPSDRFSAERTGGSVSTLTIQRTQQEDSAVYLCASSSSLTNEQFFGPGTRLTVL.

This clone was seen only once. This rearrangement joins TRBV6-4 to TRBJ1-2; D not certain. V lost 2 bases and J lost 3, with 13 bases in between. The CDR3 spans 15 residues. Germline CDR1 is MRHNA and CDR2 is SNTAGT. The CDR3 sequence: CASSDDGEGYYGYTF. The DNA for the CDR3 is TGTGCCAGCAGTGACGATGGGGAAGGGTACTATGGCTACACCTTC.

CDR3 region: CAVMGQEFADTQYF. Written as DNA, the CDR3 is TGTGCCGTCATGGGGCAGGAGTTTGCAGATACGCAGTATTTT. The chain combines TRBV6-1 with TRBJ2-3; tentative D call: TRBD1 (5 bases). Between the trimmed V and J ends, which lost 11 bases and 4 bases, there was a span of 19 bases. Germline CDR1 MNHNS, CDR2 SASEGT. This CDR3 is 14 amino acids long.

This chain connects TRBV5-8 to TRBJ1-5; tentatively, D is TRBD1 (6 bases). V was trimmed by 0 bases and J by 6 bases, leaving 13 bases between them. The CDR3 spans 15 residues. The germline CDR1 and CDR2 sequences are SGHTS and YDEGEE. The CDR3 bases are TGTGCCAGCAGCTTGGGGCTCGGGGGGCTTCAGCCCCAGCATTTT. Translating it yields CASSLGLGGLQPQHF.

The CDR3 nucleotides are TGCGCCAGCAGTAACTCAGCGGGCCTCAATCAGCCCCAGCATTTT. Translating gives CASSNSAGLNQPQHF. This sequence joins TRBV10-1 and TRBJ1-5; no firm D call. Germline lookup yields CDR1 WNHNN and CDR2 SYGVQD (reference sequence). V was cut by 5 bases and J by 3 bases, with 14 bases left in between. The CDR3 covers 15 residues.

V is TRBV19 and J is TRBJ2-1; 9 positions agree with TRBD1. The CDR3 length is 15 residues. In germline, CDR1 is LNHDA, CDR2 SQIVND (reference sequence). The V segment lost 6 bases and the J segment 5 bases; nucleotides outside the gene matches: 8. CDR3 loop: CASRAAGQGHNEQFF. DNA of the CDR3: TGTGCCAGTAGGGCTGCGGGACAGGGACACAATGAGCAGTTCTTC.

The V gene is TRBV7-7, the J gene TRBJ2-5; D ambiguous. The germline V gene has CDR1 SSHAT and CDR2 FNYEAQ (reference sequence). Deletions cut 0 bases from V and 4 bases from J, with 15 bases between. CDR3 length: 16 residues. The CDR3 here is CASSLASGDGGETQYF. The CDR3 nucleotides are TGTGCCAGCAGCTTAGCCTCCGGTGACGGTGGAGAGACCCAGTACTTC.

The chain employs TRBV2 and TRBJ2-7; D perhaps matches TRBD1 (5 bases). Germline V CDR1 and CDR2: SNHLY, FYNNEI. CDR3 size: 14 residues. V lost 4 bases and J lost 2, with 12 bases in between. The DNA of the CDR3 is TGTGCCAGCAGTGGAAGACAGTTGCCCTACGAGCAGTACTTC. It codes for CASSGRQLPYEQYF.

This sequence joins TRBV10-3 and TRBJ2-4; D tentatively fits TRBD1 or TRBD2 (5 bases each). The CDR3 contains 11 residues. From germline, CDR1 is ENHRY and CDR2 SYGVKD. V was pared by 10 bases and J by 6 bases, with 10 bases between. CDR3 residues: CATRDGNIQYF. For the CDR3, the DNA is TGTGCCACCCGGGACGGAAACATTCAGTACTTC.

This chain uses TRBV6-5 with TRBJ1-2; D not resolved. The length of the CDR3 is 14 residues. The V gene's germline CDR1 is MNHEY and CDR2 SVGAGI. The V end was cut by 5 bases, the J end by 2 bases, with 12 bases between. CDR3 DNA sequence: TGTGCCAGCAGTCCTTACGGCCGAAACTATGGCTACACCTTC. Its protein is CASSPYGRNYGYTF.

This clone appeared a single time. The chain uses TRBV21-1 and TRBJ1-1. TRBV21-1 corresponds to a pseudogene. This CDR3 comprises 13 residues. The CDR3 sequence: CASSMVLNTEAFF. The CDR3 region has the DNA TGTGCCAGCAGCATGGTGCTGAACACTGAAGCTTTCTTT.

The J gene is TRBJ1-2, the V gene TRBV7-2; D unclear. This CDR3 contains 18 residues. Germline values: CDR1 SGHTA, CDR2 FQGNSA. The germline V and J ends were trimmed by 1 base and 5 bases, with 23 bases remaining between them. CDR3 DNA: TGTGCCAGCAGCTTAGAAACCAAAAAGGGCTCTTCAGCTTATGGCTACACCTTC. Translating gives CASSLETKKGSSAYGYTF.

This clone appeared a single time. The CDR3 coding sequence is TGCGCCAGCAGCTTGGGCGGACTAGCGGGAATCAGTAATGAGCAGTTCTTC. Its translation is CASSLGGLAGISNEQFF. V usage is TRBV5-1 and J usage is TRBJ2-1, with TRBD2 matching 12 bases. The length of the CDR3 is 17 residues. Trimming took 0 bases from V and 7 from J; bases not matched to a gene: 8. The germline gives CDR1 SGHRS, CDR2 YFSETQ.

V gene TRBV7-2 combines with J gene TRBJ2-5, with a weak D call TRBD2 (6 bases). CDR3 length: 15 residues. Germline CDR1 and CDR2: SGHTA and FQGNSA. V lost 5 bases and J 2 bases, leaving 15 bases between the germline ends. The CDR3 sequence is CASSLRGGTQETQYF. DNA of the CDR3: TGTGCCAGCAGCCTTAGAGGAGGGACTCAAGAGACCCAGTACTTC. The whole variable domain, filled in from reference TRBV7-2 and TRBJ2-5, reads GAGVSQSPSNKVTEKGKDVELRCDPISGHTALYWYRQSLGQGLEFLIYFQGNSAPDKSGLPSDRFSAERTGGSVSTLTIQRTQQEDSAVYLCASSLRGGTQETQYFGPGTRLLVL.

This chain links TRBV7-9 with TRBJ2-4; 7 nucleotides match TRBD2. Per germline, CDR1 SEHNR and CDR2 FQNEAQ (reference sequence). The CDR3 sequence is 14 residues long. Trimming removed 5 bases from V and 6 bases from J; junction bases left unmatched: 7. The CDR3 nucleotides are TGTGCCAGCAGCGGACGATGGGGGGGAAACATTCAGTACTTC. Its translation: CASSGRWGGNIQYF.

The rearrangement joins TRBV28 to TRBJ1-5; weak D call: TRBD1 (5 bases). CDR1 MDHEN and CDR2 SYDVKM come from the germline V gene. This CDR3 region has 14 residues. V dropped 6 bases and J dropped 7 bases, with 16 bases sitting between them. CDR3 nucleotide sequence: TGTGCCAGCAGGAACGGCAGGGAAGGACAGCCCCAGCATTTT. Protein product: CASRNGREGQPQHF.

This clone was observed a single time. The chain combines TRBV7-6 with TRBJ2-7; tentatively, D is TRBD1 or TRBD2 (5 bases each). CDR1 and CDR2 from the germline V gene are SGHVS and FNYEAQ. V lost 5 bases and J 8 bases, leaving 16 bases between the germline ends. The CDR3 runs to 13 residues. CDR3 nucleotides: TGTGCCAGCAGCCCCGGGGCCCTCCGCAAGCAGTACTTC. This encodes CASSPGALRKQYF. The entire variable domain, with the rest obtained from reference TRBV7-6 and TRBJ2-7, is as follows: GAGVSQSPRYKVTKRGQDVALRCDPISGHVSLYWYRQALGQGPEFLTYFNYEAQQDKSGLPNDRFSAERPEGSISTLTIQRTEQRDSAMYRCASSPGALRKQYFGPGTRLTVT.